The 10 T cell receptor beta chains below come from one sample, sequenced in a study of blood T cell repertoires in COVID-19. TCRdb keeps only in-frame clones here, not all; method: immunoSEQ multiplex PCR. The repertoire holds 150,000 to 180,000 clones, with 76% as singletons. Source material: peripheral blood. The receptors stem from a woman of 80 years or more with acute or convalescent COVID-19.

The V gene is TRBV4-2, the J gene TRBJ2-7, with 9 bases that match TRBD1. The CDR3 loop spans 15 amino acids. J was trimmed by 2 bases and V by 0 bases; bases with no gene match: 2. Germline assignment: CDR1 LGHNA and CDR2 YNFKEQ. The CDR3 DNA sequence: TGTGCCAGCAGCCAAGATGACAGGGGGGCCTACGAGCAGTACTTC. Translated: CASSQDDRGAYEQYF.

The rearrangement links TRBV18 to TRBJ1-1, with D perhaps TRBD1 (6 bases). The CDR3 is 15 residues long. Germline assignment: CDR1 KGHSH and CDR2 LQKENI. V shed 3 bases and J shed 1 base, with 12 bases lying between them. The CDR3 spells CASSPEGHGNTEAFF. In DNA form, the CDR3 reads TGTGCCAGCTCACCTGAGGGACACGGGAACACTGAAGCTTTCTTT.

The V and J genes are TRBV13 and TRBJ1-3, with TRBD1 matching over 7 bases. V trimming: 3 bases; J trimming: 16 bases; junction bases outside the gene matches: 12. The CDR3 extends over 13 amino acids. Germline assignment: CDR1 PRHDT and CDR2 FYEKMQ (reference sequence). The CDR3 sequence is CASSFGTVGVRYF. CDR3 nucleotide sequence: TGTGCCAGCAGCTTTGGGACAGTAGGGGTTCGTTATTTT.

This chain uses TRBV7-9 with TRBJ1-6; 10 nucleotides agree with TRBD1. J gave up 6 bases and V 5 bases, and 4 bases lay outside the gene matches. CDR3 size: 15 residues. Germline CDR1 is SEHNR and CDR2 is FQNEAQ (reference sequence). The CDR3 DNA reads as TGTGCCAGCAGCCCCGGGACAGGGGCTAATTCACCCCTCCACTTT. Translated: CASSPGTGANSPLHF.

This clone was seen only once. The chain is built from TRBV24-1 and TRBJ2-1, with 7 bases that match TRBD1. The J segment lost 5 bases and the V segment lost 10 bases, leaving 13 bases of the junction unmatched. The CDR3 length is 15 residues. The V gene's germline CDR1 is KGHDR and CDR2 SFDVKD. CDR3 nucleotides: TGTGCCACAGCACCGTCGGGACAGAAAAACAATGAGCAGTTCTTC. Amino acid sequence: CATAPSGQKNNEQFF.

The chain couples TRBV9 to TRBJ1-1; D uncertain. This CDR3 contains 14 residues. The germline gives CDR1 SGDLS, CDR2 YYNGEE. The V gene lost 0 bases and the J gene lost 0 bases, with 6 bases spanning the gap. CDR3 bases: TGTGCCAGCAGCGTAGAACACATGAACACTGAAGCTTTCTTT. This encodes CASSVEHMNTEAFF.

The chain recombines TRBV30 with TRBJ1-1, with unresolved D. With 0 bases removed from V and 6 bases from J, the gap between germline ends came to 14 bases. The germline V gene encodes CDR1 GTSNPN and CDR2 SVGIG (reference sequence). This CDR3 is built from 14 residues. The CDR3 loop reads CAWSVGLRGAEAFF. CDR3 coding DNA: TGTGCCTGGAGTGTTGGCCTACGCGGGGCTGAAGCTTTCTTT.

J is TRBJ2-3 and V is TRBV27; perhaps TRBD2 as D (7 bases). The CDR3 covers 14 residues. Germline assignment: CDR1 MNHEY and CDR2 SMNVEV (reference sequence). V was clipped by 8 bases and J by 3 bases, with 15 bases between them. The CDR3 bases are TGTGCCAGCCGCCGCGGGGGCATAACAGATACGCAGTATTTT. Amino acids: CASRRGGITDTQYF.

This clone appeared many times. The chain couples TRBV9 to TRBJ2-5, with D perhaps matching TRBD1 (7 bases). The CDR3 covers 15 residues. The germline CDR1 and CDR2 sequences are SGDLS and YYNGEE. Trimming removed 2 bases at V and 6 bases at J, with 17 bases between. CDR3 sequence: CASSVAGGPRQTQYF. CDR3 DNA sequence: TGTGCCAGCAGCGTGGCAGGGGGGCCGAGGCAGACCCAGTACTTC.

This clone was recorded once. This chain's CDR3 is CASSSGQSASTDTQYF. The CDR3 coding sequence is TGTGCCAGCAGTTCCGGACAGAGTGCTAGCACAGATACGCAGTATTTT. This chain uses TRBV6-2 or TRBV6-3 with TRBJ2-3; possible D gene TRBD1, 6 bases. This CDR3 spans 16 amino acids. Germline CDR1 and CDR2: MNHEY and SVGEGT. V lost 4 bases to trimming and J lost 0 bases, with 14 bases between them.